The clone carrying this TCR beta chain was picked up a small number of times. Its antigen is unknown. This CDR3 is built from 15 residues. Per the germline V gene, CDR1 is DFQATT and CDR2 is SNEGSKA (reference sequence). With V trimmed by 5 bases and J by 6 bases, 12 bases remained unmatched. TCRdb passed the RT-PCR reads through MiXCR, listing each CDR3 protein once. The sample includes about 180,000 distinct CDR3 sequences, 7.5% to 10% of them seen just once. This record belongs to a study of response to subunit inactivated influenza vaccine. Overall study findings and caveats: That few new T cells are recruited by each seasonal influenza vaccination was the authors' suggestion.

This clonotype was sampled from a man over 45 who received an inactivated influenza vaccine. The starting material was non-naive T cells sorted from PBMCs, obtained on the day of vaccination. The chain couples TRBV20-1 to TRBJ2-1, with TRBD1 matching over 8 bases. DNA for the CDR3: TGCAGTGCTGGGGACTGGGACAGGAATTTCAATGAGCAGTTCTTC. Translated, it gives CSAGDWDRNFNEQFF.